Presented here are 23 T cell receptor beta chains from one specimen sequenced in a study of identifying expanded T cells in peripheral blood. Produced via immunoSEQ multiplex PCR; TCRdb's table is partial and in-frame only. The sample shows 75,000 to 95,000 clones, about 88% of them seen only once. Sequenced: blood. The source of these receptors is a person aged 18-70 years in good health.

V usage is TRBV28 and J usage is TRBJ2-4; D ambiguous. Trimming shortened V by 3 bases and J by 4 bases, and 4 bases separated the two germline ends. CDR3 length: 12 residues. Per the germline V gene, CDR1 is MDHEN and CDR2 is SYDVKM. CDR3 amino acids: CASSFRKNIQYF. CDR3 DNA: TGTGCCAGCAGTTTCAGGAAAAACATTCAGTACTTC.

The V gene is TRBV19, the J gene TRBJ1-5; D unclear. Germline V gene sequence: CDR1 LNHDA, CDR2 SQIVND (reference sequence). V lost 4 bases to trimming and J lost 13 bases, with 26 bases between them. This CDR3 has 16 amino acids. The CDR3 sequence: CASSSPSGAPIKSQHF. The CDR3 region has the DNA TGTGCCAGTAGTAGCCCCTCAGGAGCACCGATTAAGTCACAGCATTTT.

The chain carries TRBV28 and TRBJ2-4; D unresolved. The V end was cut by 4 bases, the J end by 5 bases, with 15 bases between. CDR3 length: 15 amino acids. Germline lookup yields CDR1 MDHEN and CDR2 SYDVKM. The CDR3 protein is CASSSHTEFENIQYF. In DNA, the CDR3 is TGTGCCAGCAGTTCCCATACTGAATTCGAAAACATTCAGTACTTC.

This chain connects TRBV5-1 to TRBJ1-6; no reliable D call. CDR1 is SGHRS, CDR2 YFSETQ, per germline. The CDR3 is 15 amino acids. V was trimmed by 5 bases and J by 0 bases, leaving 9 bases between them. For the CDR3, the DNA is TGCGCCAGCAGGTTCCTCAGCTCCTATAATTCACCCCTCCACTTT. Its translation: CASRFLSSYNSPLHF.

The chain uses TRBV28 and TRBJ2-1; D could derive from TRBD1 or TRBD2 (5 bases each). The CDR3 spans 15 residues. Trimming stripped 7 bases from V and 5 bases from J, with 18 bases between. The germline V gene has CDR1 MDHEN and CDR2 SYDVKM. The CDR3 reads CASTEPGTGHNEQFF. CDR3 in DNA: TGTGCCAGCACCGAACCGGGGACCGGACACAATGAGCAGTTCTTC.

This chain uses TRBV19 with TRBJ2-1, with no clear D. The germline CDR1 and CDR2 sequences are LNHDA and SQIVND (reference sequence). The CDR3 consists of 16 residues. The V and J ends lost 6 bases and 2 bases respectively, with 17 bases between them. The CDR3 DNA is TGTGCCAGTAGCCCCATAGGAGCCGGAACCTACAATGAGCAGTTCTTC. Its translation is CASSPIGAGTYNEQFF.

This sequence joins TRBV19 and TRBJ2-7, with TRBD2 matching over 10 bases. CDR1 is LNHDA, CDR2 SQIVND, per germline (reference sequence). Losses at the gene ends were 4 bases for V and 2 bases for J; bases not matched to a gene: 8. The CDR3 is 16 amino acids. CDR3 amino acids: CASSTLTSGPTYEQYF. CDR3 in DNA: TGTGCCAGTAGTACTTTGACTAGCGGGCCTACCTACGAGCAGTACTTC.

A remark on this clone: This same CDR3 is encoded by further DNA sequences in the sample. This sequence joins TRBV20-1 and TRBJ2-3; no clear D. This CDR3 comprises 11 residues. With 6 bases removed from V and 5 bases from J, the gap between germline ends came to 9 bases. CDR1 and CDR2 (germline): DFQATT, SNEGSKA (reference sequence). In DNA form, the CDR3 reads TGCAGTGCACGCCCGGGAGATACGCAGTATTTT. As protein: CSARPGDTQYF.

The rearrangement links TRBV7-8 to TRBJ1-1, with a possible D match to TRBD1 (5 bases). This CDR3 region has 13 residues. CDR1 is SGHVS and CDR2 is FQNEAQ in the germline V gene. The V end was cut by 5 bases, the J end by 1 base, with 8 bases between. The CDR3 reads CASSRDRNTEAFF. As DNA, the CDR3 is TGTGCCAGCAGCCGAGACAGGAACACTGAAGCTTTCTTT.

The J gene is TRBJ1-2, the V gene TRBV9, with 7 bases matching TRBD1. The V gene's germline CDR1 is SGDLS and CDR2 YYNGEE. Unmatched junction bases numbered 12, after V lost 4 bases and J lost 3 bases. CDR3 size: 16 residues. CDR3 region: CASSPEGQWAYYGYTF. DNA for the CDR3: TGTGCCAGCAGCCCGGAGGGACAGTGGGCCTACTATGGCTACACCTTC.

V is TRBV5-6 and J is TRBJ2-5; 12 bases line up with TRBD2. In germline, CDR1 is SGHDT, CDR2 YYEEEE. The CDR3 contains 16 residues. V was pared by 5 bases and J by 5 bases, with 10 bases of the junction left unmatched. CDR3 region: CASRKGLAGFGETQYF. The CDR3 DNA is TGTGCCAGCAGGAAAGGACTAGCGGGATTTGGTGAGACCCAGTACTTC.

This clone was recorded once. CDR3 DNA sequence: TGTGCCAGCAGCACCGCAGGGGTTTCGCAGTACGAGCAGTACTTC. Translating it yields CASSTAGVSQYEQYF. V usage is TRBV6-1 and J usage is TRBJ2-7; a possible D gene is TRBD1 (6 bases). V gave up 6 bases and J gave up 4 bases, with 19 bases separating them. The CDR3 loop spans 15 amino acids. Germline lookup yields CDR1 MNHNS and CDR2 SASEGT.

V and J are TRBV25-1 and TRBJ2-5; possibly TRBD2 for D (6 bases). The CDR3 is made up of 11 amino acids. V lost 11 bases to trimming and J lost 3 bases, with 10 bases between them. Per the germline V gene, CDR1 is MGHDK and CDR2 is SYGVNS. The CDR3 loop is CAGGAKETQYF. CDR3 nucleotides: TGTGCCGGAGGGGCAAAAGAGACCCAGTACTTC. Complete variable domain (other parts from reference TRBV25-1 and TRBJ2-5): EADIYQTPRYLVIGTGKKITLECSQTMGHDKMYWYQQDPGMELHLIHYSYGVNSTEKGDLSSESTVSRIRTEHFPLTLESARPSHTSQYLCAGGAKETQYFGPGTRLLVL.

The CDR3 nucleotides read TGTGCCATCACCCGGGACCGAACCGGCTCCTCCGGGGCCAACGTCCTGACTTTC. As protein: CAITRDRTGSSGANVLTF. V and J are TRBV10-3 and TRBJ2-6; the D gene could be TRBD1 or TRBD2 (5 bases each). The V end lost 7 bases, the J end lost 4 bases, and 23 bases lay between the germline ends. This CDR3 spans 18 amino acids. CDR1 and CDR2 from the germline V gene are ENHRY and SYGVKD.

V gene TRBV6-1 combines with J gene TRBJ2-3, with D possibly being TRBD2 (6 bases). The germline gives CDR1 MNHNS, CDR2 SASEGT. The germline V and J ends were trimmed by 8 bases and 2 bases, with 11 bases remaining between them. The CDR3 is 13 amino acids. CDR3 in amino acids: CASADYFTDTQYF. The CDR3 nucleotides are TGTGCCAGCGCGGACTACTTCACAGATACGCAGTATTTT.

The chain uses TRBV28 and TRBJ1-6, with D tentatively TRBD1 (6 bases). CDR1 is MDHEN, CDR2 SYDVKM, per germline. CDR3 size: 15 residues. V was clipped by 6 bases and J by 10 bases, with 19 bases between them. The CDR3: CASRMGGGGRSPLHF. CDR3 sequence (DNA): TGTGCCAGCAGGATGGGTGGGGGGGGCCGGTCACCCCTCCACTTT.

The rearrangement uses TRBV9 and TRBJ1-5, with D unclear. The CDR3 sequence is 14 residues long. V was clipped by 4 bases and J by 4 bases, with 12 bases between them. Germline lookup yields CDR1 SGDLS and CDR2 YYNGEE. CDR3 in DNA: TGTGCCAGCAGCCCCCGACAACATAATCAGCCCCAGCATTTT. It is translated as CASSPRQHNQPQHF.

V is TRBV5-1 and J is TRBJ2-2; D not resolved. Trimming cost V 3 bases and J 0 bases, with 12 bases left between them. This CDR3 region has 16 residues. Germline V CDR1 and CDR2: SGHRS, YFSETQ. The CDR3 reads CASSSLSLANTGELFF. The CDR3 DNA reads as TGCGCCAGCAGCTCCCTTAGCCTAGCGAACACCGGGGAGCTGTTTTTT.

This clone appeared a single time. V gene TRBV11-2 combines with J gene TRBJ1-2; no clear D gene. The length of the CDR3 is 13 residues. Germline V CDR1 and CDR2: SGHAT, FQNNGV. V dropped 9 bases and J dropped 2 bases, with 13 bases sitting between them. CDR3 sequence: CASTPGLNYGYTF. CDR3 in DNA: TGTGCCAGTACTCCGGGTCTCAACTATGGCTACACCTTC.

This sequence joins TRBV2 and TRBJ1-2, with D perhaps TRBD1 (5 bases). This CDR3 has 12 amino acids. In germline, CDR1 is SNHLY, CDR2 FYNNEI. Trimming cost V 6 bases and J 5 bases, with 10 bases left between them. This chain's CDR3 is CASSSGGYGYTF. The CDR3 region has the DNA TGTGCCAGCAGCAGTGGGGGGTATGGCTACACCTTC. Combining the CDR3 with reference TRBV2 and TRBJ1-2 gives the whole variable domain EPEVTQTPSHQVTQMGQEVILRCVPISNHLYFYWYRQILGQKVEFLVSFYNNEISEKSEIFDDQFSVERPDGSNFTLKIRSTKLEDSAMYFCASSSGGYGYTFGSGTRLTVV.

The table lists this clone with a count of one. This rearrangement joins TRBV19 to TRBJ2-1; 9 bases align to TRBD2. The CDR3 is 17 amino acids. Germline lookup yields CDR1 LNHDA and CDR2 SQIVND (reference sequence). V shed 5 bases and J 3 bases; nucleotides not matched to a gene: 11. CDR3 nucleotides: TGTGCCAGTAGTGTATCAGCGGGGGGCCCCATCTACAATGAGCAGTTCTTC. Residues: CASSVSAGGPIYNEQFF.

V gene TRBV29-1 combines with J gene TRBJ1-2; 11 bases match TRBD1. The CDR3 is made up of 13 amino acids. V lost 8 bases and J lost 5; bases outside the gene matches: 7. From germline, CDR1 is SQVTM and CDR2 ANQGSEA. CDR3 region: CSIGTGGEYGYTF. CDR3 sequence (DNA): TGCAGCATTGGGACAGGGGGAGAGTATGGCTACACCTTC.

Written as DNA, the CDR3 is TGCGCCAGCAGCCGCTCCCCCGGGACAGTACTTTACGAGCAGTACTTC. Translated, it gives CASSRSPGTVLYEQYF. The chain links TRBV4-3 to TRBJ2-7; 7 bases match TRBD1. Losses at the gene ends were 4 bases for V and 4 bases for J; bases not matched to a gene: 13. Germline V gene sequence: CDR1 LGHNA, CDR2 YSLEER. The CDR3 runs to 16 residues.